The sequence of this TCR beta chain was determined in a study of identical twins. TCRdb re-analysed the 5' RACE reads in MiXCR, keeping a single row per CDR3 protein. Seen here are approximately 500,000 distinct CDR3 sequences, 20% to 25% observed once, and the top ten hold roughly 2.8%. Study-level results: Insertions were reduced in abundant cord blood beta clonotypes but not in memory repertoires.

About this clonotype itself: The antigen remains unidentified.

The germline V and J ends were trimmed by 1 base and 0 bases, with 13 bases remaining between them. The CDR3 has 16 residues. In germline, CDR1 is SEHNR, CDR2 FQNEAQ (reference sequence). This sample also appeared in a second study, on T cells expressing NK-cell markers.

This TCR was recovered from a woman aged 18-35 years in good health. Material for sequencing was CD4+ T cells sorted from blood. The rearrangement links TRBV7-9 to TRBJ2-7, with no clear D. In DNA form, the CDR3 reads TGTGCCAGCAGCTTAGTACCGCAGGCGAGCTCCTACGAGCAGTACTTC. It is translated as CASSLVPQASSYEQYF.